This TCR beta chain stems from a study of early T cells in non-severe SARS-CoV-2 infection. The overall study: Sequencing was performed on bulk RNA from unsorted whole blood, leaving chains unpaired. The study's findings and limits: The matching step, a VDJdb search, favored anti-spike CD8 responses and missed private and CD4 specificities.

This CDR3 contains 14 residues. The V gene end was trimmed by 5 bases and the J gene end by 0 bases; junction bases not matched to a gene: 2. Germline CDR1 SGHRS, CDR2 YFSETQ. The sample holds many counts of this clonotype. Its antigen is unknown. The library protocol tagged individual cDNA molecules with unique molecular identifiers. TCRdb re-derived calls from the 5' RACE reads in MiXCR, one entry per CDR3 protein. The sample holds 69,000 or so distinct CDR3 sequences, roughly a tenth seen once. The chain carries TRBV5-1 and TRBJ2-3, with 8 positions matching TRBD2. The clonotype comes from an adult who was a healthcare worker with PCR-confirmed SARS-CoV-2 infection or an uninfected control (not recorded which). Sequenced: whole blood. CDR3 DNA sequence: TGCGCCAGCAGACTAGCGGCTAGCACAGATACGCAGTATTTT. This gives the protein CASRLAASTDTQYF. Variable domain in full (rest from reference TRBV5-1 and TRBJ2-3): KAGVTQTPRYLIKTRGQQVTLSCSPISGHRSVSWYQQTPGQGLQFLFEYFSETQRNKGNFPGRFSGRQFSNSRSEMNVSTLELGDSALYLCASRLAASTDTQYFGPGTRLTVL.